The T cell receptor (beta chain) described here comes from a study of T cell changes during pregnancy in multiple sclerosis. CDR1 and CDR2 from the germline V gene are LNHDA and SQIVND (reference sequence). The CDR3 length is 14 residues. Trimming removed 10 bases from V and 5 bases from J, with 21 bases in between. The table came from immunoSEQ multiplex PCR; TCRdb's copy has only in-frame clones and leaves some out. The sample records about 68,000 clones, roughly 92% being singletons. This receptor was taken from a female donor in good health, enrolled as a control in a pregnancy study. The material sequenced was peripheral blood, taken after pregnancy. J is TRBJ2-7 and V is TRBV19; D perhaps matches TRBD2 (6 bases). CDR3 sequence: CATREWDGGDEQYF. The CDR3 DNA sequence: TGTGCCACCCGAGAGTGGGACGGCGGGGACGAGCAGTACTTC.